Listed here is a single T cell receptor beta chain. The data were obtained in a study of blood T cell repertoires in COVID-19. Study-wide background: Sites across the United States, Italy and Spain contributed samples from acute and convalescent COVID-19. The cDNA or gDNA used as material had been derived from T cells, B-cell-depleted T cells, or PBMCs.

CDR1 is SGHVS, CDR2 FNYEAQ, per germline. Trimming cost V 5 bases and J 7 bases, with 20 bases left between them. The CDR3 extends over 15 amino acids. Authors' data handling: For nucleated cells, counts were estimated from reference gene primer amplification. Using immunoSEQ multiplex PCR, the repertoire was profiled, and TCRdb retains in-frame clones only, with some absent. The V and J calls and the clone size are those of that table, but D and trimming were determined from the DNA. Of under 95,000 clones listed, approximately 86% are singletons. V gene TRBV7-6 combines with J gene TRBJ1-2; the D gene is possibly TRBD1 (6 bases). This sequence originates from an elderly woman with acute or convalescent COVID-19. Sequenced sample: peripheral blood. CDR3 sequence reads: CASSPRSGGEGGYTF. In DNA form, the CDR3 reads TGTGCCAGCAGCCCCAGATCGGGGGGCGAAGGTGGCTACACCTTC.